The present T cell receptor beta chain was sequenced within a study of glioma-infiltrating T cells after dendritic cell vaccination. Germline CDR1 reads MNHEY; CDR2 reads SMNVEV (reference sequence). This CDR3 is 16 amino acids long. V was clipped by 5 bases and J by 0 bases; unmatched bases: 5. Concerning this clone: Additional DNA sequences in this sample encode the identical CDR3.

TCRdb's table, derived via immunoSEQ multiplex PCR, lists solely in-frame clones and lacks some. The sample carries roughly 100,000 clones, roughly 79% recorded once. The source was blood, collected before dendritic cell vaccination. The clonotype comes from a human donor with glioblastoma. The chain carries TRBV27 and TRBJ1-1; 11 nucleotides line up with TRBD1. CDR3 sequence: CASSRRTGGLNTEAFF. The CDR3 DNA follows: TGTGCCAGCAGTCGTCGGACAGGGGGCCTGAACACTGAAGCTTTCTTT.